Detailed here is one TCR beta chain. Its antigen is unidentified. The record originates from a study of CD8+ T cells in alopecia areata. Treatment reported: oral pan-JAK inhibitor, 5-10 mg twice daily. Peripheral blood and lesional scalp punch biopsies came from alopecia areata patients. Study-wide results and caveats: One nonresponder leaves baseline CD8+ expansion's link to response uncertain. When scalp samples are sequenced, resident alphabeta T cells of normal skin are also captured.

As the sequencing template, cDNA was produced by extracting RNA and reverse transcribing it. Using immunoSEQ multiplex PCR, the repertoire was profiled, and TCRdb retains in-frame clones only, with some absent. The sample lists some 170,000 clones, about 54% occurring once. This receptor was taken from a human donor with alopecia areata. Sequencing was performed on CD4+ T cells sorted from blood, taken at approximately week 60, from a patient treated with tofacitinib.

The DNA for the CDR3 is TGTGCCAGCAGCCTCGGGGGGTTGGGGGCCAACGTCCTGACTTTC. Protein sequence: CASSLGGLGANVLTF. The chain employs TRBV6-5 and TRBJ2-6; 7 bases align to TRBD2. Germline-derived CDR1 and CDR2 are MNHEY and SVGAGI. The CDR3 loop spans 15 amino acids. Germline trimming cut 6 bases from V and 4 bases from J; bases unmatched to any gene: 6.